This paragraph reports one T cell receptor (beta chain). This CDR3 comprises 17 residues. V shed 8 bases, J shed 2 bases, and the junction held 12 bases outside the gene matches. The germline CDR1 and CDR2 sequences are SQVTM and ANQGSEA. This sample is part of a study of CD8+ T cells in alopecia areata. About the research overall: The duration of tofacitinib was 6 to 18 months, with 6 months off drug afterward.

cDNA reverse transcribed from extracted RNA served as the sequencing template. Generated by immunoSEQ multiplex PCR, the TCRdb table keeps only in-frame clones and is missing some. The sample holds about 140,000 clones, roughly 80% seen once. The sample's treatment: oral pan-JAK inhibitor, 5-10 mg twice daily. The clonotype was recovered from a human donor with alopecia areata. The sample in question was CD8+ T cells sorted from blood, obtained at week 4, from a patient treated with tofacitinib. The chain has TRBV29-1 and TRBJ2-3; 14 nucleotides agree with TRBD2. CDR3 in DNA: TGCAGCACTCGGGGACTAGCGGGGGCCTACGACACAGATACGCAGTATTTT. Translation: CSTRGLAGAYDTDTQYF.